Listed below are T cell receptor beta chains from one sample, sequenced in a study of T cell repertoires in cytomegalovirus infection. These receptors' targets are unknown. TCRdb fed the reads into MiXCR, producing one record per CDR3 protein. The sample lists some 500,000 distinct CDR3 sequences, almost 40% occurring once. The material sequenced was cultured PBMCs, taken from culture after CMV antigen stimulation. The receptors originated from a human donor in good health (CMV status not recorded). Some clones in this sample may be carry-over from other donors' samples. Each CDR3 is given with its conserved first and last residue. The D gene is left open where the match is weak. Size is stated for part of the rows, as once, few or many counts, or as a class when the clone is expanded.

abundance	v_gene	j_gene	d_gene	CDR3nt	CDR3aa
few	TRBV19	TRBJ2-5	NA	TGTGCCAGTAGTCTTCGGACAACGGAGACCCAGTACTTC	CASSLRTTETQYF
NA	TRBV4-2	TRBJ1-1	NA	TGTGCCAGCAGCCAACCGGGACGCGCGAACACTGAAGCTTTCTTT	CASSQPGRANTEAFF
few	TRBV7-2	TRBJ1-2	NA	TGTGCCAGCAGCTTAGTGGGCGGGCTTAACTATGGCTACACCTTC	CASSLVGGLNYGYTF
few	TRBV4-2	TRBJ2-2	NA	TGTGCCAGCAACCCAGGACAGTCCCTCGTAACCGGGGAGCTGTTTTTT	CASNPGQSLVTGELFF
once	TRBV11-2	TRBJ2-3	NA	TGTGCCAGCAGCACCCGGGGACGGGGTACGCAGTATTTT	CASSTRGRGTQYF
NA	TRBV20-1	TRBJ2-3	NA	TGCAGTGCTAGGAGGGGGGTTGGGACAGATACGCAGTATTTT	CSARRGVGTDTQYF
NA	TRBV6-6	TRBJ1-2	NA	TGTGCCAGCAGGGCAGAGATGCGGGATGGCTACACCTTC	CASRAEMRDGYTF
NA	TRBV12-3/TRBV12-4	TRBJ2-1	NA	TGTGCCAGCAGCCCTTCTGGGGGCCCCAATGAGCAGTTCTTC	CASSPSGGPNEQFF
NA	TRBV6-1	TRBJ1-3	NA	TGTGCCAGCGACTTAGGAAACACCATATATTTT	CASDLGNTIYF
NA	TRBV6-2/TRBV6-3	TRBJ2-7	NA	TGTGCCAGCAGTTACCCCCTCCGCCCGGGCTACGAGCAGTACTTC	CASSYPLRPGYEQYF
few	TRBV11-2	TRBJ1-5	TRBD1	TGTGCCAGCAGGTCCGGGACAGGCAATCAGCCCCAGCATTTT	CASRSGTGNQPQHF